This T cell receptor beta chain stems from a study of graft-versus-host responses after intestinal transplantation. Points from the study as a whole: GvH clones detected in recipient marrow included some appearing first in ileum or blood.

Looked up from germline, CDR1 is SGHKS and CDR2 is YYEKEE (reference sequence). With 6 bases clipped from V and 7 bases from J, the junction kept 6 bases outside the gene matches. CDR3 length: 13 residues. Comment on this clone: Its specificity is not known.

The method was immunoSEQ multiplex PCR; TCRdb's version includes in-frame clones alone and lacks a portion of them. The sample consists of approximately 60,000 clones, 85% to 90% of them appearing once. The gene calls are TRBV5-5 and TRBJ1-5; 8 bases match TRBD1. The material was PBMCs, obtained 26 days after transplant. This receptor was taken from a human patient who received an intestinal transplant, so some T cells may come from the graft donor. CDR3 sequence: CASTQGAGQPQHF. The CDR3 coding sequence is TGTGCCAGCACCCAGGGGGCAGGCCAGCCCCAGCATTTT.